This T cell receptor beta chain came from a study of human CD8 memory T cell subsets. Overall study results and limits: Chao1 estimates suggested stem-like memory T cells were more diverse than precursor exhausted T cells. Precursor exhausted and stem-like memory T cell repertoires shared minimal overlap.

The stem-like memory CD8+ T cells (TSTEM) had a CCR7+ PD-1- TIGIT- phenotype. UMI-labeled 5' RACE generated the TCR beta libraries. TCRdb reworked the 5' RACE reads into one entry per CDR3 protein, no DNA. Its listing shows approximately 9,300 distinct CDR3 sequences. Germline V gene sequence: CDR1 SNHLY, CDR2 FYNNEI. The CDR3 extends over 13 amino acids. According to its frequency, this clonotype is medium-sized. Its antigen remains unidentified. The chain carries TRBV2 and TRBJ1-1; TCRdb's D gene call, TRBD1, goes unchecked for lack of DNA. The sequenced sample was CD8+ stem-like memory T cells (TSCM and TCM) sorted from PBMCs. The subset is: stem-like memory CD8 T cells (TSTEM), CCR7+ PD-1- TIGIT-. The clonotype originates from a human donor in good health. CDR3 sequence: CASTRGADTEAFF.